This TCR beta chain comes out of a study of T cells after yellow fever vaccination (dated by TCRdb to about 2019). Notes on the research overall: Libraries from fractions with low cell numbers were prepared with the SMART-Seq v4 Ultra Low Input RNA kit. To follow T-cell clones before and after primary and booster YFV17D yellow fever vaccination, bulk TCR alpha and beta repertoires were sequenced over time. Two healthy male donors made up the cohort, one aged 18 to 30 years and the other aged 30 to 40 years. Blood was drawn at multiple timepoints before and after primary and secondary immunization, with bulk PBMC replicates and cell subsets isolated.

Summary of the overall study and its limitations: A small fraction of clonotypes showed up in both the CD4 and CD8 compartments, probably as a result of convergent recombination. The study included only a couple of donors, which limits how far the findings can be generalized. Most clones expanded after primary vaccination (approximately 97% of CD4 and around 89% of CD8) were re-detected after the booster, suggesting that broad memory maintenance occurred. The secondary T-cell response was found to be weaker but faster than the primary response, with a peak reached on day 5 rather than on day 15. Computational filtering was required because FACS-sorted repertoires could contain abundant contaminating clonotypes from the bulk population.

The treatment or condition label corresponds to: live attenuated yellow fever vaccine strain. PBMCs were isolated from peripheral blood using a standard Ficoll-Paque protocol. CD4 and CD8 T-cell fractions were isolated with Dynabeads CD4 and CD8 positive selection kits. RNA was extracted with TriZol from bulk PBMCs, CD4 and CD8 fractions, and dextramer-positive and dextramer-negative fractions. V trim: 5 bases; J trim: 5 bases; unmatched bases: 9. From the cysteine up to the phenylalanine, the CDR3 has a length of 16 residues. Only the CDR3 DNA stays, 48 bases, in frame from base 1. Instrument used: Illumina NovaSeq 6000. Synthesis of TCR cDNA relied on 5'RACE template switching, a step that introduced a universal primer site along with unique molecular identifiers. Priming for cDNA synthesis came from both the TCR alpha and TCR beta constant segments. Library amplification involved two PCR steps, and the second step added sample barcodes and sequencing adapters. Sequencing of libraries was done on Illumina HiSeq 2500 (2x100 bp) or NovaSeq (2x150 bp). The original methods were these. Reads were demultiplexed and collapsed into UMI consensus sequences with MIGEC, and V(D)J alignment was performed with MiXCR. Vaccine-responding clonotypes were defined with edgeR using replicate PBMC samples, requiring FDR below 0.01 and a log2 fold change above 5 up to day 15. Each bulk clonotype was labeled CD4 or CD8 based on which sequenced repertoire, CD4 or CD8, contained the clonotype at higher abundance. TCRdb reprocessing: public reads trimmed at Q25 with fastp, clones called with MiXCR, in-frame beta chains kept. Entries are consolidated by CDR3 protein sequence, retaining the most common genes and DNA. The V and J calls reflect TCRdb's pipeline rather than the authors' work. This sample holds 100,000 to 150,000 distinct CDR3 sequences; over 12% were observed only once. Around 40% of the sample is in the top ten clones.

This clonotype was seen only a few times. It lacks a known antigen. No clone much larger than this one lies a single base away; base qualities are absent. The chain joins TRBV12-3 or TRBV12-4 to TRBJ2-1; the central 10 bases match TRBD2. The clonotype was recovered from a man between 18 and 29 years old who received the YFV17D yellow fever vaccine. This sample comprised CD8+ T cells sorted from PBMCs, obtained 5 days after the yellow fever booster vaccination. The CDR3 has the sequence CASSVQLAGADNEQFF. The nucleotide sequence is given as TGTGCCAGCAGTGTGCAGCTAGCGGGGGCAGACAATGAGCAGTTCTTC.